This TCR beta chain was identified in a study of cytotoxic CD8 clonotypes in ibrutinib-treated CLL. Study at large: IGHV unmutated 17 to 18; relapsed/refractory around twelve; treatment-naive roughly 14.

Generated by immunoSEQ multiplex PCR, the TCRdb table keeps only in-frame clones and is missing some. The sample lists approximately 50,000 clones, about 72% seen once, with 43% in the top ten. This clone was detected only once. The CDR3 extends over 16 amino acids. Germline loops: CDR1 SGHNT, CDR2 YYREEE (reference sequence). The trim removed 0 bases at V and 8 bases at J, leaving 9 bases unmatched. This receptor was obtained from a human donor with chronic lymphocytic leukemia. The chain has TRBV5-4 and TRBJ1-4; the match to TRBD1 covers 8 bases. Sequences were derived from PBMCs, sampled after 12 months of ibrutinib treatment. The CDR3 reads CASSLGQGKGREKLFF. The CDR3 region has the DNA TGTGCCAGCAGCTTGGGACAGGGGAAGGGTAGGGAAAAACTGTTTTTT. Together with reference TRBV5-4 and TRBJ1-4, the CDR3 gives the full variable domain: ETGVTQSPTHLIKTRGQQVTLRCSSQSGHNTVSWYQQALGQGPQFIFQYYREEENGRGNFPPRFSGLQFPNYSSELNVNALELDDSALYLCASSLGQGKGREKLFFGSGTQLSVL.